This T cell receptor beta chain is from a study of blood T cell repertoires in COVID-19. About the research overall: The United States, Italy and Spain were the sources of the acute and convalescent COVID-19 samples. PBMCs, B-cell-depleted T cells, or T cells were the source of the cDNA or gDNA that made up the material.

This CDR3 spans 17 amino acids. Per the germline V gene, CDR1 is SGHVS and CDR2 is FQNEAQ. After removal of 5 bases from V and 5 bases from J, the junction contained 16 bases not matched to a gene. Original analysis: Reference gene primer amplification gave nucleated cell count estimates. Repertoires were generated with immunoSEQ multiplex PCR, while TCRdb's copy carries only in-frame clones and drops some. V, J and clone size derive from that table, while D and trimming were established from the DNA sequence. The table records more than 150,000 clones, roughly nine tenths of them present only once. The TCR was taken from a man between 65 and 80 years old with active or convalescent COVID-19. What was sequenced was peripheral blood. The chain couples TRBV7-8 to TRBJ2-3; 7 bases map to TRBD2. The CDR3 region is CASSPPSRGGRGDTQYF. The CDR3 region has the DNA TGTGCCAGCAGCCCCCCGTCGAGGGGCGGGAGAGGAGATACGCAGTATTTT.